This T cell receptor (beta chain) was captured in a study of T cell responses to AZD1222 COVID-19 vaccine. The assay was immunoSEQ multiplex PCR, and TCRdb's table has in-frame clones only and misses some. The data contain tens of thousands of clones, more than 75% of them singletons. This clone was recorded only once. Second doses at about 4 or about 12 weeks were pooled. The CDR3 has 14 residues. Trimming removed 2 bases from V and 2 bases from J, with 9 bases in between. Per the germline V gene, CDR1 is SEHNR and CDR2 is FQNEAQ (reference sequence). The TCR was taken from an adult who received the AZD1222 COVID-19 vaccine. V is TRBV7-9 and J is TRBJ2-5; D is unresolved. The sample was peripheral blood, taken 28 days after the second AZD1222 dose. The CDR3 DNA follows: TGTGCCAGCAGCTTAACGGGCGGACAAGAGACCCAGTACTTC. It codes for CASSLTGGQETQYF.